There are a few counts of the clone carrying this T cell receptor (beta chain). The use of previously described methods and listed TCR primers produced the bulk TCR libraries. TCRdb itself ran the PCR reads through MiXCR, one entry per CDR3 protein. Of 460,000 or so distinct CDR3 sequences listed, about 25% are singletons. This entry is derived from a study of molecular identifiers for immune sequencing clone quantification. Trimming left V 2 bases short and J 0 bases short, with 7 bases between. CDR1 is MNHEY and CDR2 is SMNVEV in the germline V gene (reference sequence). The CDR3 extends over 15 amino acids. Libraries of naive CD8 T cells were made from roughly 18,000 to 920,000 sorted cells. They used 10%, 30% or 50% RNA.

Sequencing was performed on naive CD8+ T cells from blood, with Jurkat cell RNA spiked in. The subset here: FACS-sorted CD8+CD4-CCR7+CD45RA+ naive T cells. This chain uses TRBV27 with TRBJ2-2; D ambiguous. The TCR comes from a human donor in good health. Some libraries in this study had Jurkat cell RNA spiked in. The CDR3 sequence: CASSLRASNTGELFF. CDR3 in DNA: TGTGCCAGCAGTTTACGGGCTTCGAACACCGGGGAGCTGTTTTTT.